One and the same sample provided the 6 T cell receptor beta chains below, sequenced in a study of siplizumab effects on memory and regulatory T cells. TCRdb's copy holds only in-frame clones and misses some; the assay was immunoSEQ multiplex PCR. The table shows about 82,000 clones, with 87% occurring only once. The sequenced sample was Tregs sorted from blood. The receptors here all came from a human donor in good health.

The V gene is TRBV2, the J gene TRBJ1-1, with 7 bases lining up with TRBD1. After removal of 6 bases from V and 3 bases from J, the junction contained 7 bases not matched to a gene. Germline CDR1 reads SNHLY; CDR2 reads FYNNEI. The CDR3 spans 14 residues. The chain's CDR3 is CASRQQGTYTEAFF. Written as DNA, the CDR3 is TGTGCCAGCAGACAACAGGGGACATACACTGAAGCTTTCTTT.

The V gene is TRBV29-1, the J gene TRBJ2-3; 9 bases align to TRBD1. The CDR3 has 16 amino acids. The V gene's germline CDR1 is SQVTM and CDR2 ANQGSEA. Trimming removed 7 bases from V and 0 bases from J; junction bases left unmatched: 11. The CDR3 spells CSAPGTGISSTDTQYF. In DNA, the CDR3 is TGCAGCGCACCCGGGACAGGGATTAGTAGCACAGATACGCAGTATTTT.

CDR3 loop: CAWSWGGGIYGYTF. The CDR3 nucleotides read TGTGCCTGGAGTTGGGGTGGAGGGATTTATGGCTACACCTTC. This sequence joins TRBV30 and TRBJ1-2; D is unresolved. This CDR3 is 14 amino acids long. From germline, CDR1 is GTSNPN and CDR2 SVGIG (reference sequence). Trimming removed 2 bases from V and 5 bases from J, with 15 bases in between.

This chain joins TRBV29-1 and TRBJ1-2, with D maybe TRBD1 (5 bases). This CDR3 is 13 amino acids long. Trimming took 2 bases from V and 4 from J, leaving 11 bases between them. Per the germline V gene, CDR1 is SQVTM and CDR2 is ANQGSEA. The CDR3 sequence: CSVESSGLYGYTF. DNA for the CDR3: TGCAGCGTTGAATCGTCAGGGCTCTATGGCTACACCTTC.

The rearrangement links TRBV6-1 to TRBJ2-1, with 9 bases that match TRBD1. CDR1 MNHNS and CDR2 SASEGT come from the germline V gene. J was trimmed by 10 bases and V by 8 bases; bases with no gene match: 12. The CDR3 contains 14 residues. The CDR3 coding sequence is TGTGCCAGCGGCAACGACAGGGGGTGGCGCGAGCAGTTCTTC. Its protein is CASGNDRGWREQFF.

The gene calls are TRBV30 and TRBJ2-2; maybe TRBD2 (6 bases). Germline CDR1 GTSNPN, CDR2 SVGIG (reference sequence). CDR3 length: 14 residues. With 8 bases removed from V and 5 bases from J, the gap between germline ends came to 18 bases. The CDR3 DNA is TGTGCCCGAGCCCGACCCGGAGGGACCGGGGAGCTGTTTTTT. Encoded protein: CARARPGGTGELFF.